A single sample gave rise to the 10 T cell receptor beta chains below, sequenced in a study of T cells after yellow fever vaccination (dated by TCRdb to about 2019). What this sample's treatment or condition label stands for: live attenuated yellow fever vaccine strain. To prepare the library, 5' RACE was applied. For sequencing, an Illumina HiSeq 2500 was employed. TCRdb took the public reads, trimmed them with fastp at Q25, ran MiXCR for clone calling and kept in-frame beta chains. Rows with a matching CDR3 protein are joined into one entry that keeps the most common DNA and genes. In all, the sample holds some 130,000 distinct CDR3 sequences, and 6.6% of those were seen once. The biggest ten clones account for 0.5% to 0.65% of the sample. The sample was CD4+ T cells sorted from PBMCs, taken 10 days after the yellow fever booster vaccination. Source of these receptors: a man aged 25 to 45 who received the YFV17D yellow fever vaccine.

This clonotype was seen more than once but under ten times. The CDR3 here is CASSLDRVYEKLFF. For the CDR3, the DNA is TGTGCCAGCAGTCTCGACAGGGTGTACGAAAAACTGTTTTTT. This rearrangement joins TRBV6-5 to TRBJ1-4, with TRBD1 identical over 7 bases. V lost 5 bases to trimming and J lost 8 bases; unmatched junction nucleotides: 8. The germline V gene encodes CDR1 MNHEY and CDR2 SVGAGI. CDR3 size: 14 residues.

This clonotype was picked up many times. The rearrangement uses TRBV5-1 and TRBJ2-7, with D perhaps matching TRBD1 or TRBD2 (6 bases each). Germline V gives CDR1 SGHRS, CDR2 YFSETQ. The CDR3 is 15 residues long. Trimming cost V 4 bases and J 0 bases, with 14 bases left between them. CDR3 residues: CASSTGGDGSYEQYF. The CDR3 bases are TGCGCCAGCAGCACCGGGGGCGACGGCTCCTACGAGCAGTACTTC.

This clonotype was seen many times. V usage is TRBV9 and J usage is TRBJ2-5; TRBD2 might be the D (5 bases). Germline V lookup: CDR1 SGDLS, CDR2 YYNGEE. The CDR3 is 17 amino acids. V lost 0 bases and J lost 0, with 15 bases in between. The CDR3 nucleotides are TGTGCCAGCAGCGTAGGGGTGAGGGAGCGGTACCAAGAGACCCAGTACTTC. It codes for CASSVGVRERYQETQYF.

This clonotype was detected a few times. The chain employs TRBV5-1 and TRBJ2-7, with D possibly matching TRBD1 (6 bases). The V end lost 4 bases, the J end lost 4 bases, and 18 bases lay between the germline ends. Per germline, CDR1 SGHRS and CDR2 YFSETQ. The CDR3 has 15 amino acids. The DNA for the CDR3 is TGCGCCAGCAGCCTACAGGGCGGTTCCTCTTACGAGCAGTACTTC. It yields the protein CASSLQGGSSYEQYF.

The rearrangement links TRBV5-6 to TRBJ2-5, with no clear D. Per the germline V gene, CDR1 is SGHDT and CDR2 is YYEEEE. V was trimmed by 9 bases and J by 7 bases, leaving 22 bases between them. This CDR3 is built from 14 residues. CDR3 sequence: CAMSPRPPPATQYF. DNA of the CDR3: TGTGCCATGAGCCCGCGGCCTCCGCCGGCGACCCAGTACTTC. Full variable domain (outside the CDR3, taken from reference TRBV5-6 and TRBJ2-5): DAGVTQSPTHLIKTRGQQVTLRCSPKSGHDTVSWYQQALGQGPQFIFQYYEEEERQRGNFPDRFSGHQFPNYSSELNVNALLLGDSALYLCAMSPRPPPATQYFGPGTRLLVL.

This clonotype was recorded many times. The chain has TRBV5-1 and TRBJ2-2, with 7 positions matching TRBD1. Germline V lookup: CDR1 SGHRS, CDR2 YFSETQ. The ends lost 4 bases at V and 6 bases at J; junction bases unmatched: 9. The CDR3 extends over 15 amino acids. This CDR3 reads CASSQGQIRAGELFF. CDR3 DNA sequence: TGCGCCAGCAGCCAGGGACAGATACGGGCCGGGGAGCTGTTTTTT. Drawing the rest from reference TRBV5-1 and TRBJ2-2, the complete variable domain is KAGVTQTPRYLIKTRGQQVTLSCSPISGHRSVSWYQQTPGQGLQFLFEYFSETQRNKGNFPGRFSGRQFSNSRSEMNVSTLELGDSALYLCASSQGQIRAGELFFGEGSRLTVL.

This clonotype was observed at least ten times. The CDR3 spells CSAGQGAYEQYF. DNA for the CDR3: TGCAGTGCAGGCCAGGGTGCCTACGAGCAGTACTTC. The chain employs TRBV20-1 and TRBJ2-7, with D tentatively TRBD1 (5 bases). Looked up from germline, CDR1 is DFQATT and CDR2 is SNEGSKA (reference sequence). V lost 6 bases, J lost 2 bases, and 11 bases lay in between. This CDR3 comprises 12 residues.

This clonotype came up many times. This chain uses TRBV5-1 with TRBJ2-3; the match to TRBD2 covers 12 bases. The trim removed 5 bases at V and 4 bases at J, leaving 5 bases unmatched. The CDR3 consists of 15 residues. CDR1 and CDR2 from the germline V gene are SGHRS and YFSETQ. CDR3 sequence reads: CASRYLAGGSDTQYF. In DNA, the CDR3 is TGCGCCAGCAGATATCTAGCGGGAGGGTCAGATACGCAGTATTTT. The whole variable domain, remainder taken from reference TRBV5-1 and TRBJ2-3, is KAGVTQTPRYLIKTRGQQVTLSCSPISGHRSVSWYQQTPGQGLQFLFEYFSETQRNKGNFPGRFSGRQFSNSRSEMNVSTLELGDSALYLCASRYLAGGSDTQYFGPGTRLTVL.

This clonotype has ten or more counts. The rearrangement joins TRBV7-2 to TRBJ2-5; D gene ambiguous. The V end was cut by 0 bases, the J end by 8 bases, with 13 bases between. Germline values: CDR1 SGHTA, CDR2 FQGNSA. The CDR3 sequence is 14 residues long. This CDR3 is CASSLAPSVDTQYF. DNA for the CDR3: TGTGCCAGCAGCTTAGCTCCAAGCGTGGATACCCAGTACTTC. The whole variable domain, remainder taken from reference TRBV7-2 and TRBJ2-5, is GAGVSQSPSNKVTEKGKDVELRCDPISGHTALYWYRQSLGQGLEFLIYFQGNSAPDKSGLPSDRFSAERTGGSVSTLTIQRTQQEDSAVYLCASSLAPSVDTQYFGPGTRLLVL.

This clonotype was seen repeatedly, ten times or more. The chain combines TRBV7-2 with TRBJ2-1, with 9 bases that match TRBD2. V dropped 2 bases and J dropped 8; count of bases not matched to a gene: 7. This CDR3 is 15 amino acids long. The germline V gene has CDR1 SGHTA and CDR2 FQGNSA. The CDR3 here is CASSLMAGGPYEQFF. The CDR3 DNA reads as TGTGCCAGCAGCTTAATGGCGGGAGGGCCCTATGAGCAGTTCTTC.